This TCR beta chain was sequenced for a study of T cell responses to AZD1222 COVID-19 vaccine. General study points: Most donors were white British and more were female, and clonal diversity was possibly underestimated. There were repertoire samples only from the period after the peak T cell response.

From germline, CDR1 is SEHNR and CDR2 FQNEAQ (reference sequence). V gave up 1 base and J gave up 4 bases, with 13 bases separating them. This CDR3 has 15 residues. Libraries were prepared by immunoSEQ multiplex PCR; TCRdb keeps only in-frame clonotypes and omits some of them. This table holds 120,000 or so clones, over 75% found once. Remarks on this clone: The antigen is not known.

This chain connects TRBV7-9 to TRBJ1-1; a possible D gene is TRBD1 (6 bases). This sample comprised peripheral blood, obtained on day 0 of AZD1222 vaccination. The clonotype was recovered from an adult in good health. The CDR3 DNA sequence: TGTGCCAGCAGCTTAGAGGGGCAGGGGATCACTGAAGCTTTCTTT. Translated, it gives CASSLEGQGITEAFF.